These 24 T cell receptor beta chains were sequenced from one sample in a study of radiation and T cells in renal cell carcinoma. Time point described: baseline pretreatment blood. Described treatment: 15 Gy SBRT to primary tumor, nephrectomy 4 weeks later. Profiling relied on immunoSEQ multiplex PCR, and the TCRdb table lists in-frame clones only, not all of them. This table has approximately 150,000 clones, over 65% appearing once. The specimen comprised blood, sampled from a patient whose treatment included radiotherapy and nephrectomy. All receptors come from a woman between 50 and 59 years old with renal cell carcinoma.

The V call is TRBV5-6, the J call TRBJ1-5, with a possible D match to TRBD1 (5 bases). V was cut by 5 bases and J by 7 bases, with 10 bases left in between. The CDR3 sequence is 12 residues long. Germline CDR1 is SGHDT and CDR2 is YYEEEE. CDR3 region: CASSWGGQPQHF. CDR3 sequence (DNA): TGTGCCAGCAGTTGGGGGGGACAGCCCCAGCATTTT.

The V call is TRBV29-1, the J call TRBJ1-4; the D gene is possibly TRBD1 (5 bases). This CDR3 is 11 amino acids long. The germline V gene has CDR1 SQVTM and CDR2 ANQGSEA. V lost 6 bases, J lost 7 bases, and 9 bases lay in between. CDR3 nucleotides: TGCAGCGTGGGGACGGTTGAAAAACTGTTTTTT. Its protein product is CSVGTVEKLFF.

The rearrangement joins TRBV6-5 to TRBJ1-2; 10 positions match TRBD1. This CDR3 is 15 amino acids long. J gave up 3 bases and V 6 bases, and 7 bases lay outside the gene matches. Germline V gives CDR1 MNHEY, CDR2 SVGAGI. The CDR3 bases are TGTGCCAGCAGCCTAGACAGGGGGCCTCACTATGGCTACACCTTC. Its translation is CASSLDRGPHYGYTF.

The chain employs TRBV5-1 and TRBJ2-5; perhaps TRBD1 as D (5 bases). Germline loops: CDR1 SGHRS, CDR2 YFSETQ. The V end was cut by 6 bases, the J end by 3 bases, with 18 bases between. The length of the CDR3 is 15 residues. CDR3 nucleotides: TGCGCCAGCACCACCGGTGGGCGGACAAAAGAGACCCAGTACTTC. It encodes CASTTGGRTKETQYF.

The chain employs TRBV6-1 and TRBJ2-5; 8 bases are a match to TRBD1. J lost 11 bases, V lost 6 bases, and 8 bases had no gene match. This CDR3 has 12 amino acids. Per germline, CDR1 MNHNS and CDR2 SASEGT. For the CDR3, the DNA is TGTGCCAGCAGAGTACATCAGGGGGCACAGTACTTC. It translates to CASRVHQGAQYF.

This chain joins TRBV7-9 and TRBJ2-7; D is unresolved. The CDR3 runs 13 residues. The V end was cut by 1 base, the J end by 3 bases, with 7 bases between. Germline V CDR1 and CDR2: SEHNR, FQNEAQ (reference sequence). The CDR3 is CASSLDFNYEQYF. Here the CDR3 DNA reads TGTGCCAGCAGCTTAGATTTTAACTACGAGCAGTACTTC.

J is TRBJ1-4 and V is TRBV10-1; D is perhaps TRBD1 (5 bases). The CDR3 is made up of 12 amino acids. V was trimmed by 2 bases and J by 10 bases, leaving 8 bases between them. The germline V gene has CDR1 WNHNN and CDR2 SYGVQD (reference sequence). The CDR3 sequence is CASSENQGKLFF. CDR3 DNA: TGCGCCAGCAGTGAGAACCAGGGAAAACTGTTTTTT.

This clone occurred a few times. V is TRBV28 and J is TRBJ1-5; the D is unclear. V was trimmed by 6 bases and J by 3 bases, leaving 6 bases between them. The CDR3 spans 12 residues. CDR1 and CDR2 (germline): MDHEN, SYDVKM. The CDR3 reads CASRQVNQPQHF. CDR3 coding DNA: TGTGCCAGCAGGCAGGTCAATCAGCCCCAGCATTTT.

This chain connects TRBV5-3 to TRBJ1-1; 10 bases agree with TRBD1. TRBV5-3 is noted as an ORF with a role that remains uncertain. The CDR3 is made up of 18 amino acids. Trimming cost V 4 bases and J 1 base; bases outside gene matches: 13. CDR3 nucleotide sequence: TGTGCCAGAAGCCACCCACATACGACAGGGGGCGGGAACACTGAAGCTTTCTTT. Protein product: CARSHPHTTGGGNTEAFF.

The rearrangement links TRBV4-3 to TRBJ2-1, with a possible D match to TRBD1 (6 bases). CDR3 length: 16 residues. V dropped 0 bases and J dropped 4 bases, with 13 bases sitting between them. Looked up from germline, CDR1 is LGHNA and CDR2 is YSLEER. The CDR3 sequence: CASSQERDTVYNEQFF. The DNA of the CDR3 is TGCGCCAGCAGCCAAGAACGGGACACAGTATACAATGAGCAGTTCTTC.

The chain links TRBV7-9 to TRBJ2-5, with 9 bases matching TRBD2. J was trimmed by 3 bases and V by 7 bases; bases with no gene match: 6. Germline V gene data show CDR1 as SEHNR and CDR2 as FQNEAQ (reference sequence). The CDR3 covers 14 residues. The CDR3, as DNA: TGTGCCAGCAACCCTTCTAGCGGGGAAGAGACCCAGTACTTC. Translating gives CASNPSSGEETQYF.

The rearrangement uses TRBV5-4 and TRBJ1-1; unclear D gene. The CDR3 length is 15 residues. Trimming left V 4 bases short and J 6 bases short, with 19 bases between. From germline, CDR1 is SGHNT and CDR2 YYREEE (reference sequence). The CDR3 loop is CASSPGGSRAAEAFF. The CDR3 region has the DNA TGTGCCAGCAGCCCCGGAGGCTCTCGGGCCGCTGAAGCTTTCTTT.

The chain links TRBV30 to TRBJ1-3; D gene uncertain. The germline CDR1 and CDR2 sequences are GTSNPN and SVGIG (reference sequence). This CDR3 contains 14 residues. The chain's CDR3 is CAAPESTAGNTIYF. The DNA for the CDR3 is TGTGCTGCCCCCGAGAGTACTGCTGGAAACACCATATATTTT.

The chain combines TRBV9 with TRBJ2-2; D possibly corresponds to TRBD1 (5 bases). Germline V lookup: CDR1 SGDLS, CDR2 YYNGEE. The CDR3 consists of 13 residues. V lost 4 bases and J 7 bases, leaving 11 bases between the germline ends. The CDR3 DNA is TGTGCCAGCAGCCCGCGCAGGGACGGGGAGCTGTTTTTT. Protein product: CASSPRRDGELFF.

The genes are TRBV2 and TRBJ1-2; D is ambiguous. V shed 4 bases and J shed 4 bases, with 16 bases lying between them. CDR1 and CDR2 (germline): SNHLY, FYNNEI. There are 15 residues in the CDR3. The CDR3 DNA reads as TGTGCCAGCAGTGTTATGGAGACGGGTCCCTATGGCTACACCTTC. Its protein is CASSVMETGPYGYTF.

This chain connects TRBV27 to TRBJ1-5; D is undetermined. Trimming pared 8 bases from V and 0 bases from J, leaving 11 bases between. Per germline, CDR1 MNHEY and CDR2 SMNVEV (reference sequence). This CDR3 contains 14 residues. The CDR3 DNA is TGTGCCAGCCGGGCGGCTGATAGCAATCAGCCCCAGCATTTT. This gives the protein CASRAADSNQPQHF.

The V call is TRBV10-3, the J call TRBJ2-5; TRBD2 might be the D (5 bases). The germline V gene encodes CDR1 ENHRY and CDR2 SYGVKD. The length of the CDR3 is 14 residues. Trimming took off 4 bases at V and 1 base at J, with 10 bases between the two ends. In nucleotides, the CDR3 is TGTGCCATCAGTGTGGGTAGCGCCCAAGAGACCCAGTACTTC. Translation: CAISVGSAQETQYF.

CDR3 DNA sequence: TGTGCCAGTAGTATGATCAGGACAGGAACCTACGAGCAGTACTTC. Its protein is CASSMIRTGTYEQYF. V usage is TRBV19 and J usage is TRBJ2-7, with TRBD1 matching over 7 bases. V dropped 3 bases and J dropped 2; count of bases not matched to a gene: 7. The length of the CDR3 is 15 residues. From germline, CDR1 is LNHDA and CDR2 SQIVND (reference sequence). Combining the CDR3 with reference TRBV19 and TRBJ2-7 gives the whole variable domain DGGITQSPKYLFRKEGQNVTLSCEQNLNHDAMYWYRQDPGQGLRLIYYSQIVNDFQKGDIAEGYSVSREKKESFPLTVTSAQKNPTAFYLCASSMIRTGTYEQYFGPGTRLTVT.

Here the CDR3 DNA reads TGTGCCAGCAGCCAAGAAGGACAGGCTTACAATGAGCAGTTCTTC. This gives the protein CASSQEGQAYNEQFF. The chain uses TRBV4-2 and TRBJ2-1; 7 bases map to TRBD1. V shed 0 bases and J 4 bases; nucleotides not matched to a gene: 3. The length of the CDR3 is 15 residues. In germline, CDR1 is LGHNA, CDR2 YNFKEQ.

The chain recombines TRBV27 with TRBJ2-7; 7 nucleotides match TRBD1. V shed 4 bases and J 4 bases; nucleotides not matched to a gene: 4. This CDR3 is 13 amino acids long. Germline V gene lookup returns CDR1 MNHEY and CDR2 SMNVEV (reference sequence). CDR3 amino acids: CASSSQQGYEQYF. For the CDR3, the DNA is TGTGCCAGCAGTTCACAACAGGGGTACGAGCAGTACTTC.

V gene TRBV25-1 combines with J gene TRBJ2-2; D tentatively fits TRBD1 or TRBD2 (6 bases each). Germline V gene data show CDR1 as MGHDK and CDR2 as SYGVNS. V was trimmed by 8 bases and J by 6 bases, leaving 13 bases between them. The CDR3 sequence is 13 residues long. The CDR3: CASHRGESGELFF. The DNA for the CDR3 is TGTGCCAGCCATAGGGGGGAGTCCGGGGAGCTGTTTTTT.

This chain joins TRBV7-2 and TRBJ2-3; 10 nucleotides line up with TRBD2. CDR1 is SGHTA and CDR2 is FQGNSA in the germline V gene. The CDR3 runs to 14 residues. The ends lost 4 bases at V and 11 bases at J; junction bases unmatched: 9. The CDR3 loop reads CASSYPGLATEQYF. The CDR3 DNA reads TGTGCCAGCAGCTACCCGGGACTAGCGACGGAGCAGTATTTT.

The chain is built from TRBV7-9 and TRBJ1-2, with 7 bases that match TRBD1. This CDR3 has 13 residues. Germline V lookup: CDR1 SEHNR, CDR2 FQNEAQ (reference sequence). V dropped 3 bases and J dropped 7; count of bases not matched to a gene: 5. CDR3 in amino acids: CASSFRQGTGYTF. The CDR3 DNA reads as TGTGCCAGCAGCTTCCGACAGGGTACTGGCTACACCTTC.

The chain carries TRBV6-1 and TRBJ1-1, with D unresolved. The CDR3 totals 13 residues. Germline assignment: CDR1 MNHNS and CDR2 SASEGT. V was trimmed by 5 bases and J by 8 bases, leaving 15 bases between them. CDR3: CASSFYRGPEAFF. The CDR3 region has the DNA TGTGCCAGCAGTTTTTACAGAGGGCCCGAAGCTTTCTTT.